This passage covers 3 T cell receptor beta chains from one sample sequenced in a study of shared clonotypes between healthy human individuals. Repertoires were generated with immunoSEQ multiplex PCR, while TCRdb's copy carries only in-frame clones and drops some. The sample shows a few million clones, 85% to 95% of them seen only once. The sample comprised naive CD4+ T cells from PBMCs. Subset reported: CD45RA+ positively selected. These receptor sequences come from a young man in good health. Some clones in this sample may be carry-over from other donors' samples.

The V gene is TRBV4-3, the J gene TRBJ1-1; D ambiguous. The CDR3 is 14 residues long. Germline V gene lookup returns CDR1 LGHNA and CDR2 YSLEER. V lost 0 bases and J 0 bases, leaving 5 bases between the germline ends. CDR3 sequence reads: CASSQDPLNTEAFF. The CDR3 DNA reads as TGCGCCAGCAGCCAAGACCCACTGAACACTGAAGCTTTCTTT.

The CDR3 nucleotides read TGTGCCAGCTCGCCCGAGACCAGGGATCGCGAGCAGTACTTC. Amino acid sequence: CASSPETRDREQYF. The genes are TRBV18 and TRBJ2-7, with a tentative D call TRBD1 (5 bases). The V end lost 6 bases, the J end lost 6 bases, and 18 bases lay between the germline ends. The CDR3 runs to 14 residues. In germline, CDR1 is KGHSH, CDR2 LQKENI.

This sequence joins TRBV6-5 and TRBJ2-1; D not certain. Germline assignment: CDR1 MNHEY and CDR2 SVGAGI. The CDR3 loop spans 12 amino acids. Trimming left V 2 bases short and J 9 bases short, with 8 bases between. The CDR3 here is CASSYKDGEQFF. CDR3 coding DNA: TGTGCCAGCAGTTACAAGGACGGTGAGCAGTTCTTC.